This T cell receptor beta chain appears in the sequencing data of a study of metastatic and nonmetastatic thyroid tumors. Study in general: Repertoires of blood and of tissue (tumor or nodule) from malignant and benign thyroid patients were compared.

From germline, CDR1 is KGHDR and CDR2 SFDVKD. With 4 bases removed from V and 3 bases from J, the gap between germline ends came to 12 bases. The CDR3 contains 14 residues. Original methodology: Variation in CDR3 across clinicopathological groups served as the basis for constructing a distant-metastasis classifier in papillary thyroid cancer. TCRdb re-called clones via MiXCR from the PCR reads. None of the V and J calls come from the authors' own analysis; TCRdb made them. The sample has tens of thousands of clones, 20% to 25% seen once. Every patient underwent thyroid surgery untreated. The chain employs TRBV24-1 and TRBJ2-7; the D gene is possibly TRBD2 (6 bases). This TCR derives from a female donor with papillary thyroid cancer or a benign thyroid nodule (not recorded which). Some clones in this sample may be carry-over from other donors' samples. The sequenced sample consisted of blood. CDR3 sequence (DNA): TGTGCCACCAGTGAGACCGGGAGCCTCTACGAGCAGTACTTC. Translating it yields CATSETGSLYEQYF.